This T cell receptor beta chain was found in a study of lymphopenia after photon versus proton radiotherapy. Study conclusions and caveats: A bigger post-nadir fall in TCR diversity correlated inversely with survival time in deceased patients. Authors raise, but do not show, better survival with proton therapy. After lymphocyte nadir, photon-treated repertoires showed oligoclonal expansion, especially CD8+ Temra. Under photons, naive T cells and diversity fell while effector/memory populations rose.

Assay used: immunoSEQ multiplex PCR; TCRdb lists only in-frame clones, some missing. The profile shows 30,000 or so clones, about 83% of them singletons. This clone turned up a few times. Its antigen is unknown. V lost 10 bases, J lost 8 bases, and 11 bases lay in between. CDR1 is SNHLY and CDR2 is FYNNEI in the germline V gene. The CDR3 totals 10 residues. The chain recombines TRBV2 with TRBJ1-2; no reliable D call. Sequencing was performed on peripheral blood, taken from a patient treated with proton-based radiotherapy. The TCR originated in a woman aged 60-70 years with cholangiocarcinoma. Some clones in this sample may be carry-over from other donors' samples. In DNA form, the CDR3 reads TGTGCCACCACCGGGGTCGGCTACACCTTC. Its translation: CATTGVGYTF.